These T cell receptor beta chains were read from a single sample in a study of cytomegalovirus exposure and HLA in healthy donors. TCRdb's copy holds only in-frame clones and misses some; the assay was immunoSEQ multiplex PCR. The sample has about 120,000 clones; 50% to 65% are singletons. Sequenced material: PBMCs. These receptors all stem from a man aged 35-49 years in good health and CMV-seropositive. Both conserved end residues are part of each CDR3. D genes are given only for firm matches. Not every row has a clone size; where given, it reads once, few, many or a size class.

D gene,J gene,clone size,V gene,CDR3 protein,CDR3 DNA
TRBD1,TRBJ2-6,many,TRBV7-2,CASSSGQIQSGANVLTF,TGTGCCAGCAGCTCGGGACAGATACAGTCTGGGGCCAACGTCCTGACTTTC
NA,TRBJ2-3,NA,TRBV27,CASSLSLGYADTQYF,TGTGCCAGCAGTTTATCACTAGGTTATGCAGATACGCAGTATTTT
TRBD1,TRBJ1-1,NA,TRBV27,CASSTRTGPEAFF,TGTGCCAGCAGTACAAGGACAGGACCTGAAGCTTTCTTT
NA,TRBJ1-1,NA,TRBV6-5,CASSFRGFSTEAFF,TGTGCCAGCAGTTTTCGGGGTTTCTCCACTGAAGCTTTCTTT
NA,TRBJ1-2,NA,TRBV7-9,CASRRVGGYGYTF,TGTGCCAGCCGGCGCGTCGGGGGCTATGGCTACACCTTC
TRBD1,TRBJ2-3,NA,TRBV5-1,CASGTGGTDTQYF,TGCGCCAGCGGGACAGGGGGCACAGATACGCAGTATTTT
NA,TRBJ2-5,NA,TRBV15,CASQGGGKETQYF,TGTGCCTCCCAAGGGGGAGGGAAAGAGACCCAGTACTTC
NA,TRBJ2-5,NA,TRBV7-2,CASSLGGRRVETQYF,TGTGCCAGCAGCTTAGGTGGGCGCAGGGTTGAGACCCAGTACTTC
TRBD2,TRBJ2-7,NA,TRBV18,CASSPTAGGLNEQYF,TGTGCCAGCTCACCGACTGCGGGGGGGCTTAACGAGCAGTACTTC
TRBD2,TRBJ2-1,few,TRBV5-1,CASTYRGVAGYNEQFF,TGCGCCAGCACCTACCGGGGGGTAGCGGGATACAATGAGCAGTTCTTC
NA,TRBJ2-7,NA,TRBV7-7,CASRLHREGPYEQYF,TGTGCTAGCAGACTTCACAGGGAAGGTCCCTACGAGCAGTACTTC
NA,TRBJ2-2,NA,TRBV6-6,CASSYRLANTGELFF,TGTGCCAGCAGTTACCGACTAGCGAACACCGGGGAGCTGTTTTTT
TRBD2,TRBJ2-7,once,TRBV27,CASSKGTSGYYEQYF,TGTGCCAGCAGTAAGGGGACTAGCGGTTACTACGAGCAGTACTTC
TRBD1,TRBJ2-2,few,TRBV27,CASSLSRTGAPTGELFF,TGTGCCAGCAGTTTATCGAGGACAGGGGCCCCGACCGGGGAGCTGTTTTTT
NA,TRBJ2-7,NA,TRBV14,CASSQGSGFAYEQYF,TGTGCCAGCAGCCAGGGAAGCGGTTTCGCCTACGAGCAGTACTTC
TRBD1,TRBJ1-5,NA,TRBV6-5,CASRPRTGLNQPQHF,TGTGCCAGCAGACCACGGACAGGGCTTAATCAGCCCCAGCATTTT
TRBD2,TRBJ2-1,once,TRBV5-1,CASSTGAGGPTEEQFF,TGCGCCAGCAGCACCGGAGCGGGAGGGCCAACGGAGGAGCAGTTCTTC
TRBD1,TRBJ2-7,few,TRBV18,CASSPGQITYEQYF,TGTGCCAGCTCACCGGGACAGATTACCTACGAGCAGTACTTC
NA,TRBJ1-1,many,TRBV2,CASSESGAGTEAFF,TGTGCCAGCAGTGAATCTGGGGCTGGTACTGAAGCTTTCTTT
NA,TRBJ1-5,few,TRBV6-5,CASSTGYSNQPQHF,TGTGCCAGCAGTACGGGGTACAGCAATCAGCCCCAGCATTTT
TRBD1,TRBJ2-1,NA,TRBV6-5,CASSSGTGSIHEQFF,TGTGCCAGCAGCTCCGGGACAGGGAGTATACATGAGCAGTTCTTC
TRBD1,TRBJ2-7,NA,TRBV9,CASSPRTGRISEQYF,TGTGCCAGCAGCCCCCGGACAGGAAGAATTAGCGAGCAGTACTTC
TRBD1,TRBJ2-1,NA,TRBV18,CASSPDRTGTGGNEQFF,TGTGCCAGCTCACCAGACCGGACCGGGACAGGGGGCAATGAGCAGTTCTTC
NA,TRBJ2-3,NA,TRBV4-1,CASSQDITDTQYF,TGCGCCAGCAGCCAAGATATTACAGATACGCAGTATTTT
TRBD1,TRBJ2-3,NA,TRBV19,CASGPGQGSDTQYF,TGTGCCAGTGGACCGGGACAGGGGTCAGATACGCAGTATTTT
NA,TRBJ2-5,NA,TRBV5-1,CASSFGPGQQETQYF,TGCGCCAGCAGCTTTGGTCCCGGTCAACAAGAGACCCAGTACTTC
NA,TRBJ2-1,NA,TRBV28,CASSKPGAPVPPNEQFF,TGTGCCAGCAGCAAACCGGGAGCGCCGGTTCCCCCCAATGAGCAGTTCTTC
NA,TRBJ1-5,few,TRBV27,CASSGEQEGNQPQHF,TGTGCCAGCAGTGGAGAGCAGGAGGGCAATCAGCCCCAGCATTTT
TRBD1,TRBJ1-5,NA,TRBV5-4,CASSPRQGWNQPQHF,TGTGCCAGCAGCCCGAGACAGGGATGGAATCAGCCCCAGCATTTT
NA,TRBJ2-3,NA,TRBV28,CASSPWRVGSDTQYF,TGTGCCAGCAGTCCCTGGCGGGTGGGGTCAGATACGCAGTATTTT
NA,TRBJ2-1,once,TRBV30,CAWSLLAEQFF,TGTGCCTGGAGTCTTTTAGCCGAGCAGTTCTTC
NA,TRBJ1-3,once,TRBV9,CASSVVGSSGNTIYF,TGTGCCAGCAGCGTAGTCGGGAGCTCTGGAAACACCATATATTTT
NA,TRBJ1-6,NA,TRBV5-1,CASSRPGRENSPLHF,TGCGCCAGCAGCCGACCGGGACGGGAGAATTCACCCCTCCACTTT
NA,TRBJ1-1,NA,TRBV5-1,CASSLTGYMNTEAFF,TGCGCCAGCAGCTTGACAGGATACATGAACACTGAAGCTTTCTTT
TRBD2,TRBJ2-7,few,TRBV7-2,CASSFLAGGEQYF,TGTGCCAGCAGCTTTCTAGCGGGGGGTGAGCAGTACTTC
TRBD1,TRBJ2-7,NA,TRBV4-1,CASSRDRGAYEQYF,TGCGCCAGCAGCCGGGACAGGGGGGCCTACGAGCAGTACTTC
NA,TRBJ2-3,NA,TRBV27,CASRGLADTQYF,TGTGCCAGCAGGGGCCTGGCAGATACGCAGTATTTT
TRBD2,TRBJ2-3,NA,TRBV5-1,CASHSGTRGDTQYF,TGCGCCAGCCACTCCGGGACTAGAGGGGATACGCAGTATTTT
NA,TRBJ2-7,NA,TRBV5-1,CASSLASGGRAYEQYF,TGCGCCAGCAGCTTGGCCTCGGGGGGCCGAGCCTACGAGCAGTACTTC
TRBD2,TRBJ2-5,NA,TRBV7-3,CASSQGLAETQYF,TGTGCCAGCAGCCAGGGACTAGCGGAGACCCAGTACTTC
TRBD1,TRBJ1-1,NA,TRBV5-1,CASSLVQGETMNTEAFF,TGCGCCAGCAGCTTGGTGCAGGGGGAGACGATGAACACTGAAGCTTTCTTT
TRBD2,TRBJ2-5,NA,TRBV2,CASSQTSTQYF,TGTGCCAGCAGTCAGACTAGCACCCAGTACTTC